The entry below describes one T cell receptor beta chain. The data were obtained in a study of cytomegalovirus exposure and HLA in healthy donors. Amplification used 60 Vbeta primers and 13 Jbeta primers. The data were produced by immunoSEQ multiplex PCR, yet TCRdb's version contains in-frame clones alone and is incomplete. The sample yields about 160,000 clones, roughly 79% seen once. Germline V lookup: CDR1 SGHAT, CDR2 FQNNGV. This CDR3 contains 15 residues. The V and J ends lost 4 bases and 2 bases, in that order; junction bases with no gene match: 7. The gene calls are TRBV11-2 and TRBJ2-7, with 8 bases identical to TRBD1. The sample comprised PBMCs. The clonotype was recovered from a woman between 50 and 59 years old in good health and CMV-seropositive. This chain's CDR3 is CASSSRKQGAYEQYF. The CDR3 bases are TGTGCCAGCAGCTCGAGAAAACAGGGGGCCTACGAGCAGTACTTC.